The 30 T cell receptor beta chains reported below all come from one sample, sequenced in a study of cytomegalovirus exposure and HLA in healthy donors. Primers included in the PCR were 60 Vbeta and 13 Jbeta primers. Sequencing was performed with immunoSEQ multiplex PCR; in TCRdb, only in-frame clones are kept and a portion is missing. Found here are around 110,000 clones, around 73% of them singletons; the top ten hold 7.8%. Sequencing was performed on PBMCs. These receptors were obtained from a man aged 25-45 years in good health and CMV-seronegative.

V gene TRBV7-3 combines with J gene TRBJ2-5; 8 bases are shared with TRBD1. The J call may not be correct, given that the DNA end is closer to TRBJ2-7. This CDR3 comprises 14 residues. Germline CDR1 is SGHTA and CDR2 is FQGTGA. In nucleotides, the CDR3 is TGTGCCAGCAGCTTATCAACAGGGGGCTACGAGCAGTACTTC. As protein: CASSLSTGGYEQYF.

This chain joins TRBV7-9 and TRBJ2-2; possibly TRBD2 for D (6 bases). CDR3 size: 18 residues. Trimming pared 6 bases from V and 7 bases from J, leaving 27 bases between. Germline lookup yields CDR1 SEHNR and CDR2 FQNEAQ (reference sequence). CDR3 nucleotide sequence: TGTGCCAGCAGACGGAAATCGGGACTTCAATCAATGGGCGGGGAGCTGTTTTTT. Its protein is CASRRKSGLQSMGGELFF.

The rearrangement joins TRBV5-6 to TRBJ2-7, with 12 positions matching TRBD2. The germline gives CDR1 SGHDT, CDR2 YYEEEE. The CDR3 runs to 18 residues. V was pared by 4 bases and J by 4 bases, with 15 bases of the junction left unmatched. The DNA for the CDR3 is TGTGCCAGCAGCCGAAGACTAGCGGGGGCTCAACCGCCTTACGAGCAGTACTTC. The encoded protein is CASSRRLAGAQPPYEQYF.

This chain links TRBV9 with TRBJ2-1, with 9 bases lining up with TRBD2. V lost 0 bases, J lost 6 bases, and 7 bases stayed unmatched. This CDR3 contains 16 residues. Looked up from germline, CDR1 is SGDLS and CDR2 is YYNGEE. As DNA, the CDR3 is TGTGCCAGCAGCGTAGTAATTGCGGGAGGGCCCAATGAGCAGTTCTTC. This gives the protein CASSVVIAGGPNEQFF. The full variable domain, with the rest looked up from reference TRBV9 and TRBJ2-1, is DSGVTQTPKHLITATGQRVTLRCSPRSGDLSVYWYQQSLDQGLQFLIQYYNGEERAKGNILERFSAQQFPDLHSELNLSSLELGDSALYFCASSVVIAGGPNEQFFGPGTRLTVL.

This clone has a single count. The gene calls are TRBV4-1 and TRBJ2-7, with D perhaps matching TRBD1 (5 bases). CDR1 MGHRA and CDR2 YSYEKL come from the germline V gene. V was trimmed by 1 base and J by 5 bases, leaving 9 bases between them. The CDR3 runs 13 residues. CDR3 DNA: TGCGCCAGCAGCCAAGTAGCAGGGAACGAGCAGTACTTC. Encoded protein: CASSQVAGNEQYF.

The genes are TRBV6-6 and TRBJ2-7; TRBD2 agrees at 8 bases. The germline V gene has CDR1 MNHNY and CDR2 SVGAGI (reference sequence). There are 13 residues in the CDR3. After removal of 7 bases from V and 4 bases from J, the junction contained 6 bases not matched to a gene. CDR3 in amino acids: CASTAGGRYEQYF. CDR3 bases: TGTGCCAGCACCGCGGGGGGTCGGTACGAGCAGTACTTC.

The V and J genes are TRBV5-6 and TRBJ2-1, with D possibly being TRBD2 (6 bases). This CDR3 is 15 amino acids long. V lost 0 bases to trimming and J lost 1 base, with 8 bases between them. Germline-derived CDR1 and CDR2 are SGHDT and YYEEEE. CDR3 amino acids: CASSLGRASYNEQFF. In DNA form, the CDR3 reads TGTGCCAGCAGCTTGGGGAGGGCTTCCTACAATGAGCAGTTCTTC.

The chain has TRBV28 and TRBJ1-2, with D possibly being TRBD1 (5 bases). CDR1 MDHEN and CDR2 SYDVKM come from the germline V gene. Trimming took 6 bases from V and 8 from J, leaving 22 bases between them. The CDR3 spans 15 residues. CDR3 region: CASSGGTVVWRGYTF. The CDR3 DNA follows: TGTGCCAGCAGCGGAGGGACGGTTGTTTGGCGAGGCTACACCTTC.

The CDR3: CASSQDFRNTIYF. The CDR3, as DNA: TGTGCCAGCAGCCAAGATTTTAGAAACACCATATATTTT. The chain combines TRBV4-2 with TRBJ1-3; D ambiguous. Trimming cost V 0 bases and J 5 bases, with 5 bases left between them. From germline, CDR1 is LGHNA and CDR2 YNFKEQ. The CDR3 consists of 13 residues.

The chain employs TRBV6-6 and TRBJ1-2; D gene uncertain. CDR3 length: 14 amino acids. From germline, CDR1 is MNHNY and CDR2 SVGAGI (reference sequence). V lost 5 bases, J lost 2 bases, and 12 bases lay in between. CDR3 bases: TGTGCCAGCAGTAGCGGCGGACGGAACTATGGCTACACCTTC. The encoded protein is CASSSGGRNYGYTF.

This chain joins TRBV5-1 and TRBJ1-1; TRBD1 is a possible D gene (5 bases). Trimming removed 0 bases from V and 4 bases from J, with 13 bases in between. This CDR3 is built from 15 residues. Looked up from germline, CDR1 is SGHRS and CDR2 is YFSETQ. As DNA, the CDR3 is TGCGCCAGCAGCTTGGAAGGGCAGGGAGGCACTGAAGCTTTCTTT. It is translated as CASSLEGQGGTEAFF.

Only a few counts were recorded for this clone. The rearrangement links TRBV10-3 to TRBJ2-2; 8 positions agree with TRBD1. The CDR3 runs 16 residues. V dropped 3 bases and J dropped 7; count of bases not matched to a gene: 10. From germline, CDR1 is ENHRY and CDR2 SYGVKD. This chain's CDR3 is CAISDVTGESHGELFF. Here the CDR3 DNA reads TGTGCCATCAGTGATGTGACAGGGGAGAGTCACGGGGAGCTGTTTTTT.

The sample holds a few counts of this clone. This chain connects TRBV27 to TRBJ2-3; D perhaps matches TRBD2 (6 bases). CDR1 and CDR2 (germline): MNHEY, SMNVEV (reference sequence). V shed 10 bases and J shed 3 bases, with 17 bases lying between them. The CDR3 has 14 amino acids. The chain's CDR3 is CATRPSVETDTQYF. The CDR3 DNA is TGTGCCACCCGTCCTAGCGTCGAGACAGATACGCAGTATTTT.

This clone was counted a few times. V is TRBV11-1 and J is TRBJ2-7; D is ambiguous. The CDR3 is 14 amino acids. V lost 1 base to trimming and J lost 0 bases, with 7 bases between them. Germline CDR1 SGHAT, CDR2 FQDESV (reference sequence). The CDR3: CASSLVTSSYEQYF. The CDR3 bases are TGTGCCAGCAGCTTAGTAACGAGCTCCTACGAGCAGTACTTC. Full variable domain (remainder filled in from reference TRBV11-1 and TRBJ2-7): EAEVAQSPRYKITEKSQAVAFWCDPISGHATLYWYRQILGQGPELLVQFQDESVVDDSQLPKDRFSAERLKGVDSTLKIQPAELGDSAMYLCASSLVTSSYEQYFGPGTRLTVT.

The chain uses TRBV19 and TRBJ2-3, with D unresolved. Trimming removed 4 bases from V and 3 bases from J, with 14 bases in between. This CDR3 is built from 15 residues. Germline V CDR1 and CDR2: LNHDA, SQIVND (reference sequence). The DNA for the CDR3 is TGTGCCAGTAGTAAAGGCATAACCGGGACAGATACGCAGTATTTT. Its protein is CASSKGITGTDTQYF.

The V and J genes are TRBV4-1 and TRBJ2-7; TRBD2 matches 7 bases. Germline V CDR1 and CDR2: MGHRA, YSYEKL. The V segment lost 3 bases and the J segment 0 bases; nucleotides outside the gene matches: 5. This CDR3 is 15 amino acids long. The CDR3 spells CASSQASGASYEQYF. Here the CDR3 DNA reads TGCGCCAGCAGCCAGGCAAGCGGGGCCTCCTACGAGCAGTACTTC.

The chain couples TRBV11-3 to TRBJ2-5, with D possibly matching TRBD2 (5 bases). The CDR3 has 15 amino acids. Germline V lookup: CDR1 SGHNT, CDR2 YENEEA. The V end lost 1 base, the J end lost 5 bases, and 14 bases lay between the germline ends. The CDR3 loop is CASSLGSGAGETQYF. CDR3 bases: TGTGCCAGCAGCTTAGGAAGCGGCGCCGGGGAGACCCAGTACTTC.

The rearrangement joins TRBV28 to TRBJ1-3, with 8 bases fitting TRBD1. Per the germline V gene, CDR1 is MDHEN and CDR2 is SYDVKM. The CDR3 is 14 residues long. V was pared by 8 bases and J by 0 bases, with 3 bases of the junction left unmatched. CDR3 sequence (DNA): TGTGCCAGCCGGGACAGGAGCTCTGGAAACACCATATATTTT. It codes for CASRDRSSGNTIYF.

The chain recombines TRBV19 with TRBJ2-1; D possibly corresponds to TRBD2 (6 bases). This CDR3 is built from 11 residues. Trimming removed 4 bases from V and 9 bases from J, with 7 bases in between. Germline-derived CDR1 and CDR2 are LNHDA and SQIVND (reference sequence). In DNA, the CDR3 is TGTGCCAGTAGTAGGGAGGCTGAGCAGTTCTTC. Translating gives CASSREAEQFF.

The genes are TRBV29-1 and TRBJ2-2; 9 bases agree with TRBD2. This CDR3 is 14 amino acids long. The ends lost 3 bases at V and 7 bases at J; junction bases unmatched: 6. Germline V CDR1 and CDR2: SQVTM, ANQGSEA. CDR3 loop: CSVDAGGPGGELFF. The CDR3 nucleotides read TGCAGCGTTGATGCGGGGGGGCCAGGCGGGGAGCTGTTTTTT.

The rearrangement uses TRBV9 and TRBJ1-2; 7 bases are a match to TRBD1. The ends lost 1 base at V and 5 bases at J; junction bases unmatched: 11. CDR1 is SGDLS and CDR2 is YYNGEE in the germline V gene. The CDR3 runs to 16 residues. CDR3 in amino acids: CASSVTSDREGYGYTF. The CDR3 region has the DNA TGTGCCAGCAGCGTAACCTCAGACAGGGAAGGGTATGGCTACACCTTC.

This clone appeared a few times. CDR3 sequence reads: CASSKEDRVGKCQPQHF. Written as DNA, the CDR3 is TGTGCCAGCAGCAAAGAGGACAGGGTGGGCAAGTGTCAGCCCCAGCATTTT. This chain links TRBV21-1 with TRBJ1-5; the listed D gene, TRBD1, was not tested against the DNA. TRBV21-1 represents a pseudogene. This CDR3 contains 17 residues.

This chain's CDR3 is CASSRDGYEQYF. CDR3 bases: TGTGCCAGCAGCCGGGATGGCTACGAGCAGTACTTC. The J gene is TRBJ2-7, the V gene TRBV11-3; TRBD2 might be the D (5 bases). V lost 5 bases and J lost 3, with 8 bases in between. Per the germline V gene, CDR1 is SGHNT and CDR2 is YENEEA. The CDR3 has 12 residues.

This clone occurred once. This chain links TRBV19 with TRBJ2-1; 10 nucleotides align to TRBD1. Unmatched junction bases numbered 3, after V lost 3 bases and J lost 4 bases. The germline gives CDR1 LNHDA, CDR2 SQIVND (reference sequence). CDR3 size: 15 residues. CDR3 loop: CASSMRDRGYNEQFF. CDR3 sequence (DNA): TGTGCCAGTAGTATGCGGGACAGGGGATACAATGAGCAGTTCTTC.

The genes are TRBV7-2 and TRBJ2-5; 10 positions match TRBD2. In germline, CDR1 is SGHTA, CDR2 FQGNSA. The CDR3 is 16 amino acids. V was pared by 0 bases and J by 5 bases, with 6 bases of the junction left unmatched. The CDR3 nucleotides read TGTGCCAGCAGCTTAGCTGGGACTAGCGTTGGGGAGACCCAGTACTTC. Residues: CASSLAGTSVGETQYF. Combining the CDR3 with reference TRBV7-2 and TRBJ2-5 gives the whole variable domain GAGVSQSPSNKVTEKGKDVELRCDPISGHTALYWYRQSLGQGLEFLIYFQGNSAPDKSGLPSDRFSAERTGGSVSTLTIQRTQQEDSAVYLCASSLAGTSVGETQYFGPGTRLLVL.

The CDR3 loop is CASSVGRDRSYEQYF. CDR3 nucleotide sequence: TGTGCCAGCAGCGTAGGCCGGGACAGGTCCTACGAGCAGTACTTC. The chain combines TRBV9 with TRBJ2-7; 8 bases map to TRBD1. Trimming removed 0 bases from V and 1 base from J; junction bases left unmatched: 3. There are 15 residues in the CDR3. Germline V gene sequence: CDR1 SGDLS, CDR2 YYNGEE.

The J gene is TRBJ2-5, the V gene TRBV19; the match to TRBD2 covers 10 bases. The CDR3 extends over 17 amino acids. Germline CDR1 is LNHDA and CDR2 is SQIVND (reference sequence). V shed 1 base and J 2 bases; nucleotides not matched to a gene: 7. In nucleotides, the CDR3 is TGTGCCAGTAGTATAGGAGAAGCGGGAGGGTTACAAGAGACCCAGTACTTC. Translation gives CASSIGEAGGLQETQYF.

The J gene is TRBJ2-2, the V gene TRBV6-5, with D perhaps TRBD1 (5 bases). Germline V gene sequence: CDR1 MNHEY, CDR2 SVGAGI. V gave up 4 bases and J gave up 5 bases, with 14 bases separating them. The CDR3 runs to 15 residues. CDR3 in DNA: TGTGCCAGCAGTTTTCAGGGATCAGGAACCGGGGAGCTGTTTTTT. It specifies CASSFQGSGTGELFF.

The J gene is TRBJ2-7, the V gene TRBV6-5; perhaps TRBD1 as D (6 bases). The CDR3 extends over 15 amino acids. Germline V gene sequence: CDR1 MNHEY, CDR2 SVGAGI. Trimming stripped 0 bases from V and 0 bases from J, with 9 bases between. The CDR3 DNA reads TGTGCCAGCAGTTACTCCTTGGACAGCTCCTACGAGCAGTACTTC. Translated: CASSYSLDSSYEQYF.

V usage is TRBV2 and J usage is TRBJ1-2; a weak D match, TRBD1 (5 bases). V was trimmed by 4 bases and J by 7 bases, leaving 22 bases between them. Germline V lookup: CDR1 SNHLY, CDR2 FYNNEI. This CDR3 is 16 amino acids long. The CDR3 bases are TGTGCCAGCAGTGGGGGCCAGGTCGGGGGACGGAGTGGCTACACCTTC. Residues: CASSGGQVGGRSGYTF. Drawing the rest from reference TRBV2 and TRBJ1-2, the complete variable domain is EPEVTQTPSHQVTQMGQEVILRCVPISNHLYFYWYRQILGQKVEFLVSFYNNEISEKSEIFDDQFSVERPDGSNFTLKIRSTKLEDSAMYFCASSGGQVGGRSGYTFGSGTRLTVV.